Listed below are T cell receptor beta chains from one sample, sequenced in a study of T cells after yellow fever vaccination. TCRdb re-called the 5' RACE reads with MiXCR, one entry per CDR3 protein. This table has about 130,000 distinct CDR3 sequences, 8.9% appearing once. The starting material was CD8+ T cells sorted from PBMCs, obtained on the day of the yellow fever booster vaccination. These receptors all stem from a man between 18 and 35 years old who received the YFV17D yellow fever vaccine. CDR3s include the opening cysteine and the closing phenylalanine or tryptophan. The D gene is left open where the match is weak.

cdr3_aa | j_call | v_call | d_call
CASTTGAGSYGYTF | TRBJ1-2 | TRBV27 | NA
CASSQDGLGLEQYF | TRBJ2-7 | TRBV4-3 | TRBD2
CASNPTPGTGPLNEQFF | TRBJ2-1 | TRBV28 | TRBD1
CASSQSGFEKLFF | TRBJ1-4 | TRBV4-3 | NA
CSARGGAHQETQYF | TRBJ2-5 | TRBV20-1 | NA
CASSYGTAYEQYF | TRBJ2-7 | TRBV12-3/TRBV12-4 | TRBD1
CSVDQGEAKNIQYF | TRBJ2-4 | TRBV29-1 | TRBD1
CASRLAGGADTQYF | TRBJ2-3 | TRBV5-1 | TRBD2
CASSQGLRPNTEAFF | TRBJ1-1 | TRBV4-1 | NA
CASSLAPRVIHEAFF | TRBJ1-1 | TRBV12-3/TRBV12-4 | NA
CASSILPAGGGYGYTF | TRBJ1-2 | TRBV11-2 | NA
CASSFGGQSEAFF | TRBJ1-1 | TRBV27 | NA
CASSYSMGLTYEQYF | TRBJ2-7 | TRBV6-2/TRBV6-3 | NA
CASSPSGGGSDTQYF | TRBJ2-3 | TRBV6-5 | TRBD2
CASSMGAGTEAFF | TRBJ1-1 | TRBV9 | NA
CASSQDGWVQPQHF | TRBJ1-5 | TRBV4-1 | NA
CASYRTSGRTDTQYF | TRBJ2-3 | TRBV10-2 | TRBD2
CASSADRGDTGELFF | TRBJ2-2 | TRBV6-2/TRBV6-3 | TRBD1
CASSLGRGTYNEQFF | TRBJ2-1 | TRBV6-5 | TRBD2
CASSLEQGVRYEQYF | TRBJ2-7 | TRBV7-6 | TRBD1
CASRSNSEVRMDTQYF | TRBJ2-3 | TRBV6-5 | NA
CASSIEGGPEAFF | TRBJ1-1 | TRBV19 | NA
CASSSDHGGLANHEQFF | TRBJ2-1 | TRBV12-3/TRBV12-4 | TRBD2
CASRPPGLADEQFF | TRBJ2-1 | TRBV4-1 | TRBD2
CASSYLAGGLSEQFF | TRBJ2-1 | TRBV6-2/TRBV6-3 | TRBD2
CASSVGGASYNSPLHF | TRBJ1-6 | TRBV9 | NA
CASSIGQGLNTEAFF | TRBJ1-1 | TRBV7-9 | NA
CASSLGRLTDTQYF | TRBJ2-3 | TRBV5-5 | NA
CASSYPGYEDGYTF | TRBJ1-2 | TRBV7-2 | NA
CASSSSDRTPNTEAFF | TRBJ1-1 | TRBV5-1 | NA
CSARDLGIARDEQFF | TRBJ2-1 | TRBV20-1 | NA
CASSFPLAGGNNEQFF | TRBJ2-1 | TRBV12-3/TRBV12-4 | TRBD2
CASSPKPREDASQETQYF | TRBJ2-5 | TRBV19 | NA
CASSLAPRQNSNQPQHF | TRBJ1-5 | TRBV7-6 | NA
CASSYWTGTANYGYTF | TRBJ1-2 | TRBV6-2/TRBV6-3 | TRBD1